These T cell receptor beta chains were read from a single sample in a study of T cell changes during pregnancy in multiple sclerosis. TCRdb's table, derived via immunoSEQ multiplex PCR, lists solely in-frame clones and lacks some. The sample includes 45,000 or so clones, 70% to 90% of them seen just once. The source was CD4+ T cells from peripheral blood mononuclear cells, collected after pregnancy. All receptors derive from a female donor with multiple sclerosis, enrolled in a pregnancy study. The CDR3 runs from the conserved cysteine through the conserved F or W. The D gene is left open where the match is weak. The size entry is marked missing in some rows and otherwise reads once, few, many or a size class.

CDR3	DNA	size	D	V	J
CASRRDTYQETQYF	TGTGCCAGCAGACGCGACACATACCAAGAGACCCAGTACTTC	-	-	TRBV2	TRBJ2-5
CASSRGLDGNTIYF	TGCGCCAGCAGTAGGGGGCTAGATGGAAACACCATATATTTT	few	TRBD1	TRBV10-2	TRBJ1-3
CASSPQGLAQLGRYNEQFF	TGTGCCAGCAGCCCCCAGGGACTAGCGCAGTTAGGGCGCTACAATGAGCAGTTCTTC	-	TRBD2	TRBV7-3	TRBJ2-1
CATSRGDRGGYGYTF	TGTGCCACCAGCAGAGGTGACAGGGGAGGGTATGGCTACACCTTC	once	TRBD1	TRBV15	TRBJ1-2
CASSRDTQETQYF	TGTGCCAGCAGTAGGGACACCCAAGAGACCCAGTACTTC	few	-	TRBV2	TRBJ2-5
CASSLDRAEAFF	TGTGCCAGCAGCTTAGACAGGGCTGAAGCTTTCTTT	-	-	TRBV7-8	TRBJ1-1
CASLPSGRANNEQFF	TGCGCCAGCTTACCTAGCGGGAGGGCTAACAATGAGCAGTTCTTC	-	TRBD2	TRBV23-1	TRBJ2-1
CASSQEGSSGNTIYF	TGCGCCAGCAGCCAGGAAGGGAGCTCTGGAAACACCATATATTTT	once	-	TRBV5-1	TRBJ1-3
CASSWTHSGSYEQYF	TGTGCCAGCAGTTGGACCCACAGCGGATCCTACGAGCAGTACTTC	many	-	TRBV6-5	TRBJ2-7
CASSTGQANEAFF	TGCGCCAGCAGTACTGGACAGGCGAACGAAGCTTTCTTT	-	TRBD1	TRBV5-1	TRBJ1-1
CATSRDSSAYEQYF	TGTGCCACCAGCAGAGATAGTTCGGCCTACGAGCAGTACTTC	-	-	TRBV15	TRBJ2-7
CASSESGGARRNEQFF	TGCGCCAGCAGTGAGTCGGGTGGCGCCCGGCGGAATGAGCAGTTCTTC	-	-	TRBV10-1	TRBJ2-1
CAISDQQGYGYTF	TGTGCCATCAGCGACCAACAGGGCTATGGCTACACCTTC	-	-	TRBV10-3	TRBJ1-2
CASIRWQGSLAFF	TGTGCCAGCATACGGTGGCAGGGATCTTTGGCTTTCTTT	few	-	TRBV28	TRBJ1-1
CASSSSSGNPWNEQFF	TGCGCCAGCAGCTCGTCCAGCGGGAACCCCTGGAATGAGCAGTTCTTC	-	TRBD2	TRBV5-1	TRBJ2-1
CASSFLGGGYTF	TGTGCCAGCAGTTTTTTGGGGGGTGGCTACACCTTC	-	-	TRBV6-5	TRBJ1-2